In this sample, the clone carrying this TCR beta chain turned up once. Its antigen is currently unknown. TCRdb's table, derived via immunoSEQ multiplex PCR, lists solely in-frame clones and lacks some. The data show some 66,000 clones, with roughly 84% seen just once and 0.38% held by the top ten. The ends were cut back, 5 bases at V and 15 bases at J, with 14 bases in the middle. Germline V CDR1 and CDR2: LGHNA, YNFKEQ. CDR3 length: 11 amino acids. The data are from a study of OX40 agonist ivuxolimab in advanced cancers. Study in general: Eligibility rules accepted prior anti-PD-1, anti-PD-L1 or anti-CTLA-4 therapy, and 40% had some.

Regarding the study as a whole: Expanded peripheral T-cell antigen specificity went undetermined.

This clonotype originated in an adult with an advanced solid tumor such as melanoma, head and neck, liver or kidney cancer. The chain joins TRBV4-2 to TRBJ2-1; the D is unclear. Sequenced material: CD4+ or CD8+ T cells sorted from blood, taken in a trial of the OX40 agonist ivuxolimab. The CDR3 sequence: CASSIELNLFF. CDR3 coding DNA: TGTGCCAGCAGCATAGAGCTTAACCTGTTCTTC.